Listed below are T cell receptor beta chains from one sample, sequenced in a study of cytomegalovirus exposure and HLA in healthy donors. Produced via immunoSEQ multiplex PCR; TCRdb's table is partial and in-frame only. Here the sample spans roughly 280,000 clones, 80% to 90% being singletons. The specimen was PBMCs. The receptors derive from a woman aged 18-29 years in good health and CMV-seronegative. CDR3s include the opening cysteine and the closing phenylalanine or tryptophan. A D gene is named only where the DNA matches it firmly. Rows give clone size only sometimes, using once, few, many, or a class for an expanded clone.

cdr3_length	d_call	v_call	j_call	clone_size	cdr3_nt	cdr3_aa
13	.	TRBV7-9	TRBJ2-1	.	TGTGCCAGCAGCTTTCCGGGGAACAATGAGCAGTTCTTC	CASSFPGNNEQFF
14	TRBD1	TRBV5-4	TRBJ2-4	.	TGTGCCAGCAGCTCGACAGGGGGTTTAGACATTCAGTACTTC	CASSSTGGLDIQYF
15	TRBD2	TRBV5-1	TRBJ2-7	.	TGCGCCAGCAGCCCCTCACCGACTAGCGGCTACGAGCAGTACTTC	CASSPSPTSGYEQYF
12	.	TRBV6-1	TRBJ2-1	.	TGTGCCAGCACAATGCAGTACAATGAGCAGTTCTTC	CASTMQYNEQFF
15	TRBD1	TRBV7-2	TRBJ2-3	many	TGTGCCAGCAGCCACCCACAGGGGAGCACAGATACGCAGTATTTT	CASSHPQGSTDTQYF
15	.	TRBV7-9	TRBJ2-3	.	TGTGCCAGCAGCTTAGAATTCGAGGGGGAGGATACGCAGTATTTT	CASSLEFEGEDTQYF
15	.	TRBV7-9	TRBJ2-7	.	TGTGCCAGCAGCTTAGTACAGGGACCCCTTTACGAGCAGTACTTC	CASSLVQGPLYEQYF
14	.	TRBV30	TRBJ1-6	few	TGTGCCTGGACCTCAGACAGGCCCCTGCCACCCCTCCACTTT	CAWTSDRPLPPLHF
13	TRBD1	TRBV25-1	TRBJ1-1	.	TGTGCCAGCAGTGCCGCCCGGGACAGTGGAGCTTTCTTT	CASSAARDSGAFF
13	.	TRBV6-5	TRBJ2-5	.	TGTGCCAGCAGCCCGGGGGAAGTGGAGACCCAGTACTTC	CASSPGEVETQYF
12	.	TRBV9	TRBJ1-2	.	TGTGCCAGCAGCTTCCAGGGCAGGGGCTACACCTTC	CASSFQGRGYTF
14	.	TRBV9	TRBJ1-1	.	TGTGCCAGCAGCGTGACAGGACAGAACACTGAAGCTTTCTTT	CASSVTGQNTEAFF
14	.	TRBV7-9	TRBJ2-7	.	TGTGCCAGCAGCTCAGATGGGACTTCCTACGAGCAGTACTTC	CASSSDGTSYEQYF
15	TRBD1	TRBV7-9	TRBJ2-5	.	TGTGCCTGCCGACCGGGACAGGGGGCTGGCGAGACCCAGTACTTC	CACRPGQGAGETQYF
16	TRBD1	TRBV4-3	TRBJ1-6	once	TGCGCCAGCAGCCAAGAGGAGGCACAGGGGGCCTCACCCCTCCACTTT	CASSQEEAQGASPLHF
16	TRBD1	TRBV28	TRBJ1-1	.	TGTGCCAGCAGTTTCAATCCGGGACAGCAGAACACTGAAGCTTTCTTT	CASSFNPGQQNTEAFF
17	TRBD2	TRBV7-9	TRBJ2-3	.	TGTGCCAGCAGCTTAAATCGGGCGGGAGGGAGCACAGATACGCAGTATTTT	CASSLNRAGGSTDTQYF
15	.	TRBV4-3	TRBJ2-5	.	TGCGCCAGCAGCCAAGATGGCAGGAGGGGAGAGACCCAGTACTTC	CASSQDGRRGETQYF
14	.	TRBV5-4	TRBJ2-7	.	TGTGCCAGCAGCTTGGGAGAATGGTCCTACGAGCAGTACTTC	CASSLGEWSYEQYF
15	TRBD1	TRBV5-6	TRBJ1-3	.	TGTGCCAGCAGCTTGACAGGGGGAGCTGGAAACACCATATATTTT	CASSLTGGAGNTIYF
13	.	TRBV29-1	TRBJ2-7	.	TGCAGCGCGTACAGGGTGGATTCCTACGAGCAGTACTTC	CSAYRVDSYEQYF
14	TRBD1	TRBV6-5	TRBJ1-2	few	TGTGCCAGCAGTCCGGGACAGGGACCCTATGGCTACACCTTC	CASSPGQGPYGYTF
12	.	TRBV12-1	TRBJ1-2	.	TGTGCCAGCAGCTTTGACGGGGATGGCTACACCTTC	CASSFDGDGYTF